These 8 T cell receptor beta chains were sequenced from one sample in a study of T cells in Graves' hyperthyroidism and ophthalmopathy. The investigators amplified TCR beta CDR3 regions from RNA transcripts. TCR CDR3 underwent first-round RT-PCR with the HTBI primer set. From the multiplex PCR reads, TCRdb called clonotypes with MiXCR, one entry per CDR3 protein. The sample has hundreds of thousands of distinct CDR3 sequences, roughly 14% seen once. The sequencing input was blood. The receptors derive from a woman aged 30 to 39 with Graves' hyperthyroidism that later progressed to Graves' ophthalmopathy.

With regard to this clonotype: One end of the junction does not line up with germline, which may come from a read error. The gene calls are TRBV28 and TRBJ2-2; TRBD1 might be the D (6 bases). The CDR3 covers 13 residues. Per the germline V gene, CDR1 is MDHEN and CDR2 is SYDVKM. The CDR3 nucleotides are TGTGCTATCGGGACATCGAACACCGGGCAGCTGTTTTTT. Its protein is CAIGTSNTGQLFF.

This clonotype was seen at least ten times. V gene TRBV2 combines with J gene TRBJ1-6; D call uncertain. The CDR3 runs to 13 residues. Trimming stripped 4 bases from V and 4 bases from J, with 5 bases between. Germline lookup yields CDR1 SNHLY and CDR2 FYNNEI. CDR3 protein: CASSGSYNSPLHF. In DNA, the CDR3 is TGTGCCAGCAGTGGAAGTTATAATTCACCCCTCCACTTT. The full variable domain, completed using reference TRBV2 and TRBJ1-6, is EPEVTQTPSHQVTQMGQEVILRCVPISNHLYFYWYRQILGQKVEFLVSFYNNEISEKSEIFDDQFSVERPDGSNFTLKIRSTKLEDSAMYFCASSGSYNSPLHFGNGTRLTVT.

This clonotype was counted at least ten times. CDR3 DNA: TGTGCCAGCAGCCGCGACAACGTCTATGGCTACACCTTC. This gives the protein CASSRDNVYGYTF. The rearrangement links TRBV7-2 to TRBJ1-2; D is unclear. The CDR3 contains 13 residues. V gave up 5 bases and J gave up 4 bases, with 11 bases separating them. Germline lookup yields CDR1 SGHTA and CDR2 FQGNSA.

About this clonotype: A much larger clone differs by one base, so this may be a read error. CDR3 sequence reads: CSVNYRDSGWEQYF. DNA of the CDR3: TGCAGCGTCAATTACCGGGACAGTGGATGGGAGCAGTACTTC. V and J are TRBV29-1 and TRBJ2-7, with 7 bases fitting TRBD1. The length of the CDR3 is 14 residues. V lost 6 bases to trimming and J lost 7 bases; unmatched junction nucleotides: 15. The germline CDR1 and CDR2 sequences are SQVTM and ANQGSEA.

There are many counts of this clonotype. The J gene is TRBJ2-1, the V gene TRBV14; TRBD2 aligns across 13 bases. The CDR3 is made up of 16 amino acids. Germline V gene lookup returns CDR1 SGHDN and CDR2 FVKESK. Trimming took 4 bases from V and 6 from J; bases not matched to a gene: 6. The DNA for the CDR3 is TGTGCCAGCAGCCTGTCGGGACTAGCGGGAAGCAATGAGCAGTTCTTC. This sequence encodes CASSLSGLAGSNEQFF.

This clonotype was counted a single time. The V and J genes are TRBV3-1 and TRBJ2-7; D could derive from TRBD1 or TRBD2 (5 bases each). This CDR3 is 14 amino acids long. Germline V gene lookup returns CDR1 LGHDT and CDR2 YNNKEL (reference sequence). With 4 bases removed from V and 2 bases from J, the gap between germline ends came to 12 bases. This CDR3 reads CASSPDLGAYEQYF. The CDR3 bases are TGTGCCAGCAGCCCTGACTTGGGGGCCTACGAGCAGTACTTC.

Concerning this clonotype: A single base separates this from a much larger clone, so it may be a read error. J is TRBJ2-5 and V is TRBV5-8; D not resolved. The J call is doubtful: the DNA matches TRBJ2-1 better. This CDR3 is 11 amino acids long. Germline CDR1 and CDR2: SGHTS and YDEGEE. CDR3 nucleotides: TGTGCCAGCAGCTTGAGGAAGACCCAGTTCTTC. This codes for CASSLRKTQFF.

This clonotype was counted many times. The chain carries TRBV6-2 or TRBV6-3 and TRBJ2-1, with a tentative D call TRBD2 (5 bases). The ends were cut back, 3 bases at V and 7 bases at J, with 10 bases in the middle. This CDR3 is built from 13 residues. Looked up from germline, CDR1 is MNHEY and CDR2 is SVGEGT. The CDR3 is CASSYFGGNEQFF. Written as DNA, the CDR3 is TGTGCCAGCAGTTATTTCGGCGGGAATGAGCAGTTCTTC.